A single sample gave rise to the 27 T cell receptor beta chains below, sequenced in a study of radiation and T cells in renal cell carcinoma. Some clones are missing from TCRdb's copy, which holds only in-frame ones; the method was immunoSEQ multiplex PCR. This table has 150,000 to 180,000 clones, around 90% appearing once. Noted time point: blood 2 weeks post-SBRT. Stated treatment: 15 Gy SBRT to primary tumor, nephrectomy 4 weeks later. The sample in question was blood, obtained from a patient whose treatment included radiotherapy and nephrectomy. All receptors come from a woman between 50 and 59 years old with renal cell carcinoma.

The V and J genes are TRBV5-4 and TRBJ2-5; D is uncertain. The V end lost 4 bases, the J end lost 3 bases, and 10 bases lay between the germline ends. The CDR3 runs to 13 residues. Germline V CDR1 and CDR2: SGHNT, YYREEE (reference sequence). CDR3 in amino acids: CASSPWRKETQYF. CDR3 bases: TGTGCCAGCAGCCCCTGGCGAAAAGAGACCCAGTACTTC.

The CDR3 loop is CASSSGARGPQHF. Written as DNA, the CDR3 is TGTGCCAGTAGTTCGGGGGCCCGGGGGCCCCAGCATTTT. The rearrangement uses TRBV19 and TRBJ1-5, with TRBD1 as a possible D gene (6 bases). The germline V gene encodes CDR1 LNHDA and CDR2 SQIVND (reference sequence). The CDR3 runs 13 residues. V was cut by 5 bases and J by 9 bases, with 14 bases left in between.

The V and J genes are TRBV4-2 and TRBJ2-2; 7 bases map to TRBD2. The germline gives CDR1 LGHNA, CDR2 YNFKEQ. The CDR3 is 15 amino acids. Trimming took 2 bases from V and 5 from J; bases not matched to a gene: 5. The CDR3: CASSQTRLATGELFF. Here the CDR3 DNA reads TGTGCCAGCAGCCAAACGCGACTAGCTACCGGGGAGCTGTTTTTT.

CDR3 in amino acids: CASSPLGEGSGETQYF. The CDR3 nucleotides read TGTGCCAGCTCACCCCTCGGAGAGGGGTCAGGGGAGACCCAGTACTTC. The chain couples TRBV18 to TRBJ2-5; tentatively, D is TRBD1 or TRBD2 (5 bases each). This CDR3 is 16 amino acids long. The germline gives CDR1 KGHSH, CDR2 LQKENI. Deletions cut 3 bases from V and 5 bases from J, with 19 bases between.

This chain links TRBV4-1 with TRBJ1-2; D might be TRBD1 (6 bases). CDR1 is MGHRA, CDR2 YSYEKL, per germline. The ends were cut back, 4 bases at V and 8 bases at J, with 17 bases in the middle. This CDR3 spans 14 amino acids. For the CDR3, the DNA is TGCGCCAGCAGCCCGGGACACCGTGGAGGAGGCTACACCTTC. It is translated as CASSPGHRGGGYTF.

CDR3 nucleotide sequence: TGTGCCAGCAGCCCGACGGGGGGGCAAAGGTACACTGAAGCTTTCTTT. The encoded protein is CASSPTGGQRYTEAFF. The rearrangement links TRBV7-2 to TRBJ1-1; tentatively, D is TRBD1 (6 bases). Trimming removed 5 bases at V and 3 bases at J, with 19 bases between. CDR3 length: 16 residues. CDR1 and CDR2 from the germline V gene are SGHTA and FQGNSA.

This clone was recorded only once. The V and J genes are TRBV6-1 and TRBJ1-2; D is perhaps TRBD1 (6 bases). Germline-derived CDR1 and CDR2 are MNHNS and SASEGT. This CDR3 comprises 13 residues. Deletions cut 2 bases from V and 8 bases from J, with 12 bases between. In nucleotides, the CDR3 is TGTGCCAGCAGTGAAACGACAGGACGGGGCTACACCTTC. Amino acid sequence: CASSETTGRGYTF.

There are a few counts of this clone. The chain joins TRBV29-1 to TRBJ2-6; D uncertain. V was shortened by 2 bases and J by 0 bases, with 5 bases between the two germline ends. Germline CDR1 reads SQVTM; CDR2 reads ANQGSEA. The CDR3 runs to 14 residues. The CDR3 loop is CSVEKSSGANVLTF. In nucleotides, the CDR3 is TGCAGCGTTGAAAAGAGCTCTGGGGCCAACGTCCTGACTTTC. Full variable domain (rest looked up from reference TRBV29-1 and TRBJ2-6): SAVISQKPSRDICQRGTSLTIQCQVDSQVTMMFWYRQQPGQSLTLIATANQGSEATYESGFVIDKFPISRPNLTFSTLTVSNMSPEDSSIYLCSVEKSSGANVLTFGAGSRLTVL.

This chain connects TRBV7-8 to TRBJ2-7; D might be TRBD2 (6 bases). The CDR3 has 15 amino acids. The V gene's germline CDR1 is SGHVS and CDR2 FQNEAQ. The germline V and J ends were trimmed by 1 base and 7 bases, with 17 bases remaining between them. Written as DNA, the CDR3 is TGTGCCAGCAGCTTAGAGACTAGGTGGACGGGAGAGCAGTACTTC. As protein: CASSLETRWTGEQYF.

V is TRBV7-9 and J is TRBJ2-3; D gene ambiguous. The CDR3 is made up of 11 amino acids. CDR1 is SEHNR and CDR2 is FQNEAQ in the germline V gene (reference sequence). V was shortened by 4 bases and J by 4 bases, with 3 bases between the two germline ends. CDR3 region: CASSSADTQYF. The CDR3 DNA follows: TGTGCCAGCAGCTCTGCAGATACGCAGTATTTT. The full variable domain, completed using reference TRBV7-9 and TRBJ2-3, is DTGVSQNPRHKITKRGQNVTFRCDPISEHNRLYWYRQTLGQGPEFLTYFQNEAQLEKSRLLSDRFSAERPKGSFSTLEIQRTEQGDSAMYLCASSSADTQYFGPGTRLTVL.

The chain is built from TRBV29-1 and TRBJ2-3; 7 bases align to TRBD2. The CDR3 loop spans 13 amino acids. Losses at the gene ends were 2 bases for V and 3 bases for J; bases not matched to a gene: 2. CDR1 SQVTM and CDR2 ANQGSEA come from the germline V gene. CDR3 DNA: TGCAGCGTTGAAAGCGGGGCAACAGATACGCAGTATTTT. It translates to CSVESGATDTQYF.

This clone has only one observation. This chain uses TRBV6-1 with TRBJ1-1; 7 nucleotides line up with TRBD1. The V segment lost 7 bases and the J segment 0 bases; nucleotides outside the gene matches: 5. The CDR3 spans 14 residues. Germline CDR1 MNHNS, CDR2 SASEGT. CDR3 in DNA: TGTGCCAGCAAAGTGGACAGGTTGAACACTGAAGCTTTCTTT. Translating it yields CASKVDRLNTEAFF.

This rearrangement joins TRBV11-2 to TRBJ2-2; 7 bases agree with TRBD2. There are 15 residues in the CDR3. In germline, CDR1 is SGHAT, CDR2 FQNNGV. V shed 5 bases, J shed 5 bases, and the junction held 8 bases outside the gene matches. Written as DNA, the CDR3 is TGTGCCAGCAGCATCCTAGCGGTGGGAACCGGGGAGCTGTTTTTT. This encodes CASSILAVGTGELFF.

This chain connects TRBV5-8 to TRBJ2-2; 9 bases line up with TRBD1. Germline lookup yields CDR1 SGHTS and CDR2 YDEGEE. The CDR3 consists of 16 residues. With V trimmed by 2 bases and J by 6 bases, 8 bases remained unmatched. The CDR3 protein is CASSFLRDRVPGELFF. The CDR3 DNA follows: TGTGCCAGCAGCTTCCTCCGGGACAGGGTTCCCGGGGAGCTGTTTTTT.

The rearrangement joins TRBV7-2 to TRBJ2-3, with TRBD2 matching 7 bases. The junction had 9 bases not matched to a gene; V was cut back by 7 bases and J by 5 bases. The germline CDR1 and CDR2 sequences are SGHTA and FQGNSA. The CDR3 spans 14 residues. The CDR3: CASNLLGGLDTQYF. The DNA for the CDR3 is TGTGCCAGCAACCTCTTGGGGGGGTTAGATACGCAGTATTTT.

The gene calls are TRBV19 and TRBJ1-3; possibly TRBD1 for D (5 bases). V was cut by 4 bases and J by 0 bases, with 19 bases left in between. Germline loops: CDR1 LNHDA, CDR2 SQIVND (reference sequence). There are 18 residues in the CDR3. CDR3 coding DNA: TGTGCCAGTAGTAGAAGTGACAGCTTTGGGTTCTCTGGAAACACCATATATTTT. As protein: CASSRSDSFGFSGNTIYF.

The CDR3 region is CASSQDRGSYGYTF. The CDR3 DNA reads as TGCGCCAGCAGCCAAGATCGCGGGAGCTATGGCTACACCTTC. The gene calls are TRBV4-3 and TRBJ1-2; no clear D gene. Between the trimmed V and J ends, which lost 0 bases and 4 bases, there was a span of 9 bases. The CDR3 length is 14 residues. The germline gives CDR1 LGHNA, CDR2 YSLEER.

This chain links TRBV19 with TRBJ2-1; 8 bases line up with TRBD1. Looked up from germline, CDR1 is LNHDA and CDR2 is SQIVND (reference sequence). The CDR3 runs to 16 residues. Trimming took 10 bases from V and 5 from J; bases not matched to a gene: 16. CDR3 loop: CATRGGGTGRNNEQFF. CDR3 DNA sequence: TGTGCCACCAGAGGGGGCGGGACAGGAAGGAACAATGAGCAGTTCTTC.

This chain uses TRBV18 with TRBJ2-3; D gene uncertain. CDR1 and CDR2 (germline): KGHSH, LQKENI. V was trimmed by 6 bases and J by 0 bases, leaving 16 bases between them. This CDR3 is built from 16 residues. The CDR3 spells CASSPSAIPSTDTQYF. CDR3 DNA sequence: TGTGCCAGCTCCCCTTCGGCAATCCCTAGCACAGATACGCAGTATTTT.

The V and J genes are TRBV6-6 and TRBJ1-2; D ambiguous. V was clipped by 5 bases and J by 0 bases, with 13 bases between them. Looked up from germline, CDR1 is MNHNY and CDR2 is SVGAGI (reference sequence). This CDR3 spans 15 amino acids. CDR3 protein: CASSDHRQSNYGYTF. Here the CDR3 DNA reads TGTGCCAGCAGTGACCACCGCCAGTCTAACTATGGCTACACCTTC.

This clone was detected a few times. The chain joins TRBV9 to TRBJ1-4; no firm D call. V gave up 3 bases and J gave up 4 bases, with 10 bases separating them. CDR3 length: 14 amino acids. Per germline, CDR1 SGDLS and CDR2 YYNGEE. CDR3 amino acids: CASSAGGVNEKLFF. CDR3 nucleotide sequence: TGTGCCAGCAGCGCCGGAGGAGTTAATGAAAAACTGTTTTTT.

Note on this clone: A junction boundary mismatches the germline segment, possibly from a read error. The genes are TRBV7-7 and TRBJ1-1, with 8 bases matching TRBD1. The CDR3 loop spans 17 amino acids. Per the germline V gene, CDR1 is SSHAT and CDR2 is FNYEAQ (reference sequence). CDR3 sequence (DNA): TGTGCTAGCAGCTTGACCCGACAGGGGACAGAGAACACTGAAGCTTTCTTT. It codes for CASSLTRQGTENTEAFF.

V and J are TRBV4-2 and TRBJ1-5, with TRBD1 matching 7 bases. CDR1 is LGHNA and CDR2 is YNFKEQ in the germline V gene. There are 15 residues in the CDR3. V lost 0 bases to trimming and J lost 7 bases; unmatched junction nucleotides: 6. CDR3 region: CASSQDGGGGQPQHF. Here the CDR3 DNA reads TGTGCCAGCAGCCAAGATGGAGGGGGCGGACAGCCCCAGCATTTT.

The chain has TRBV5-1 and TRBJ2-3; TRBD2 might be the D (6 bases). The CDR3 consists of 16 residues. Per germline, CDR1 SGHRS and CDR2 YFSETQ. Trimming pared 2 bases from V and 0 bases from J, leaving 13 bases between. The CDR3 sequence is CASSFGVAASTDTQYF. DNA of the CDR3: TGCGCCAGCAGCTTTGGGGTAGCGGCCAGCACAGATACGCAGTATTTT.

CDR3 coding DNA: TGTGCCATCAGGCAGGGGCAGGAGCTAGCTGGCTACACCTTC. Protein: CAIRQGQELAGYTF. The chain is built from TRBV10-3 and TRBJ1-2; D may be TRBD1 (6 bases). The germline CDR1 and CDR2 sequences are ENHRY and SYGVKD. The CDR3 spans 14 residues. Trimming shortened V by 6 bases and J by 7 bases, and 18 bases separated the two germline ends.

The J gene is TRBJ1-3, the V gene TRBV11-2; D is uncertain. This CDR3 region has 13 residues. V lost 0 bases and J lost 5, with 5 bases in between. The germline V gene encodes CDR1 SGHAT and CDR2 FQNNGV. The CDR3 here is CASSLDPRNTIYF. As DNA, the CDR3 is TGTGCCAGCAGCTTAGATCCACGAAACACCATATATTTT.

The rearrangement links TRBV9 to TRBJ2-3; 10 bases map to TRBD2. V lost 10 bases to trimming and J lost 3 bases; unmatched junction nucleotides: 14. Germline assignment: CDR1 SGDLS and CDR2 YYNGEE. The CDR3 runs 16 residues. The CDR3 DNA sequence: TGTGCCTCGTGGAGAGCGGGGGGGCCCCGAACAGATACGCAGTATTTT. Residues: CASWRAGGPRTDTQYF.